This T cell receptor beta chain was retrieved from a study of human T cells and chemical hapten exposure. The sample's time point: healthy volunteer bleed at 2 weeks. Whole blood, unfractionated, served as the material for total RNA extraction. Turning to this clonotype: Being one base from a much bigger clone, this may be a read error.

The library tagged individual cDNA molecules with unique molecular identifiers. Each CDR3 protein gets one entry after TCRdb re-called the RACE reads with MiXCR. The sample gives tens of thousands of distinct CDR3 sequences, around 4.1% of which show up once; 1.6% is in the top ten. The CDR3 is 15 amino acids. Germline-derived CDR1 and CDR2 are SGHTA and FQGNSA. With 1 base removed from V and 4 bases from J, the gap between germline ends came to 13 bases. V usage is TRBV7-2 and J usage is TRBJ1-2; weak D call: TRBD1 (6 bases). Source material: whole blood. The TCR sequence derives from a female donor in good health. Some clones in this sample may be carry-over from other donors' samples. The CDR3 spells CASSLEPRGTYGYTF. In DNA, the CDR3 is TGTGCCAGCAGCTTAGAACCCAGGGGAACCTATGGCTACACCTTC.